A single sample is the source of the 8 T cell receptor beta chains below, sequenced in a study of T cells in Graves' hyperthyroidism and ophthalmopathy. RNA transcripts were the template for amplifying TCR beta CDR3 regions. With the HTBI primer set, the TCR CDR3 went through a first round of RT-PCR. TCRdb analysed the multiplex PCR reads with MiXCR anew, one entry per CDR3 protein. The data hold some 350,000 distinct CDR3 sequences, with approximately 25% observed a single time. Sample: blood. The receptors stem from a man aged 45-65 years with Graves' hyperthyroidism.

This clonotype was seen many times. This chain connects TRBV7-6 to TRBJ2-3; TRBD2 aligns across 8 bases. Germline CDR1 reads SGHVS; CDR2 reads FNYEAQ. The CDR3 extends over 14 amino acids. The junction had 7 bases not matched to a gene; V was cut back by 5 bases and J by 6 bases. The CDR3 protein is CASSLSGRMDTQYF. CDR3 in DNA: TGTGCCAGCAGCCTGAGCGGGAGAATGGATACGCAGTATTTT.

The chain combines TRBV12-5 with TRBJ2-7; D not resolved. This CDR3 spans 14 amino acids. Trimming cost V 7 bases and J 3 bases, with 16 bases left between them. The germline V gene has CDR1 LGHNT and CDR2 FRNRAP. The CDR3 bases are TGTGCTAGTGCCACGGACGGAATTCTCTACGAGCAGTACTTC. This translates into CASATDGILYEQYF.

This clonotype was seen many times. This chain joins TRBV20-1 and TRBJ2-7; tentative D call: TRBD2 (7 bases). This CDR3 is built from 12 residues. V gave up 6 bases and J gave up 3 bases, with 12 bases separating them. Germline V lookup: CDR1 DFQATT, CDR2 SNEGSKA (reference sequence). CDR3 in DNA: TGCAGTGCGAGGGGGGGGCACTACGAGCAGTACTTC. Translating gives CSARGGHYEQYF.

V and J are TRBV7-9 and TRBJ2-1; the D gene is possibly TRBD2 (5 bases). V was pared by 0 bases and J by 8 bases, with 8 bases between. CDR1 SEHNR and CDR2 FQNEAQ come from the germline V gene (reference sequence). The CDR3 covers 13 residues. CDR3: CASSLAPRDEQFF. The DNA of the CDR3 is TGTGCCAGCAGCTTAGCTCCGAGGGATGAGCAGTTCTTC.

V and J are TRBV28 and TRBJ1-5; 9 nucleotides line up with TRBD1. Germline V CDR1 and CDR2: MDHEN, SYDVKM. The ends lost 6 bases at V and 7 bases at J; junction bases unmatched: 7. The CDR3 runs 14 residues. The CDR3, as DNA: TGTGCCAGCAGCAGGGACAGGGTAAGACAGCCCCAGCATTTT. It yields the protein CASSRDRVRQPQHF.

The chain has TRBV9 and TRBJ2-1; 8 bases are a match to TRBD1. CDR1 is SGDLS, CDR2 YYNGEE, per germline. Unmatched junction bases numbered 2, after V lost 0 bases and J lost 6 bases. There are 14 residues in the CDR3. The CDR3 bases are TGTGCCAGCAGCGTAGGACAGGGGAGCAATGAGCAGTTCTTC. It is translated as CASSVGQGSNEQFF.

This clonotype has just one count. For the CDR3, the DNA is TGTGCCACCAGTGGTGGACTAGCGGGAGGCGGGGGCAATGAGCAGTTCTTC. Amino acids: CATSGGLAGGGGNEQFF. The V call is TRBV24-1, the J call TRBJ2-1; 14 bases line up with TRBD2. Germline CDR1 KGHDR, CDR2 SFDVKD. The CDR3 is 17 amino acids. With V trimmed by 5 bases and J by 6 bases, 8 bases remained unmatched.

This clonotype was seen many times. The chain links TRBV20-1 to TRBJ2-5; D remains unclear. The CDR3 loop spans 10 amino acids. From germline, CDR1 is DFQATT and CDR2 SNEGSKA (reference sequence). V gave up 4 bases and J gave up 5 bases, with 5 bases separating them. The CDR3 DNA is TGCAGTGCTAATGGGGAGACCCAGTACTTC. Protein: CSANGETQYF.